The T cell receptor beta chain under discussion was sequenced for a study of T-cell reconstitution after alpha-beta-depleted transplantation in children. Whole-study findings and limits: It was surviving recipient T cells and thymic progenitors that gave some patients high TCRbeta diversity at day 60. Once a year had passed after transplant, T-cell counts and diversity came mostly from newly produced T cells.

This clonotype occurred a few times. Its cognate antigen is unknown. Unique molecular identifiers were built into the TCRbeta library. MiXCR was run by TCRdb on the PCR reads, yielding one entry per CDR3 protein. This table has about 580,000 distinct CDR3 sequences, over 25% appearing once. The sample here was PBMCs, taken before TCRalphabeta/CD19-depleted stem cell transplant. This sequence was found in a boy in the first two years of life with Wiskott-Aldrich syndrome, due to receive a stem cell transplant.

The CDR3 here is CASSGGGPDGYTF. As DNA, the CDR3 is TGCGCCAGCAGCGGAGGGGGGCCCGATGGCTACACCTTC. V usage is TRBV5-1 and J usage is TRBJ1-2, with D tentatively TRBD1 (6 bases). Trimming left V 4 bases short and J 6 bases short, with 13 bases between. There are 13 residues in the CDR3. Germline V CDR1 and CDR2: SGHRS, YFSETQ.